Included here is one TCR beta chain sequence, with context. The data were obtained in a study of blood T cell repertoires in COVID-19. Study-wide context: Sites across the United States, Italy and Spain contributed samples from acute and convalescent COVID-19.

As originally analysed: Amplification of reference gene primers provided the estimated nucleated cell counts. Profiled with immunoSEQ multiplex PCR; TCRdb holds only in-frame clones, not every one. V, J and clone size reflect that table, while D and trimming were determined from the DNA. There are 200,000 to 250,000 clones in the sample; around 78% occur only once, and around 2.6% lies in the top ten. The ends were cut back, 7 bases at V and 15 bases at J, with 16 bases in the middle. CDR3 length: 11 amino acids. Germline values: CDR1 SEHNR, CDR2 FQNEAQ (reference sequence). V is TRBV7-9 and J is TRBJ2-1; tentatively, D is TRBD2 (6 bases). The clonotype originates from a woman aged 70-85 years with active or convalescent COVID-19. The sequenced sample was peripheral blood. As DNA, the CDR3 is TGTGCCAGCATCTCGGGGCGGGGTTCGTTCTTC. It encodes CASISGRGSFF.